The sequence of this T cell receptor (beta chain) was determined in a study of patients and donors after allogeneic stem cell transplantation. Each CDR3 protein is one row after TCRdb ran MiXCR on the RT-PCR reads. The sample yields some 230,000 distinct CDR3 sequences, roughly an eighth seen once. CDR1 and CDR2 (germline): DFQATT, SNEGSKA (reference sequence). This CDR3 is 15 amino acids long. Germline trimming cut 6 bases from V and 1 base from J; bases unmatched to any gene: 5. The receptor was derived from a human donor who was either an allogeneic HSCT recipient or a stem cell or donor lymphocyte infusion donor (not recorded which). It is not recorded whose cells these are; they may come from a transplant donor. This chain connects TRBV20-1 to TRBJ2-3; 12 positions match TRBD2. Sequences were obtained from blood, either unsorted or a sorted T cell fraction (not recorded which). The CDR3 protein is CSAPLAGGGTDTQYF. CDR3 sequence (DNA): TGCAGTGCACCTCTAGCGGGGGGGGGCACAGATACGCAGTATTTT.